One and the same sample provided the 26 T cell receptor beta chains below, sequenced in a study of regulatory T cells in long-lasting Graves disease. Arm-PCR of CDR3 regions and iRepertoire HTBI primers were used to build TCR beta libraries. TCRdb used MiXCR to reprocess the multiplex PCR reads, holding one entry per CDR3 protein. The sample carries 400,000 to 550,000 distinct CDR3 sequences, about a sixth recorded once. The time point is: newly diagnosed GD, antithyroid drugs for less than 3 months. RNA isolated from PBMCs was used to make the TCR library. This same sample was also part of a study on T cells in Graves' hyperthyroidism and ophthalmopathy.

This specimen was peripheral blood mononuclear cells (PBMCs), taken at new diagnosis, from a patient treated with antithyroid drugs. The origin of the receptors is a woman in her twenties or thirties with Graves disease.

The genes are TRBV7-2 and TRBJ1-1, with D unclear. V was shortened by 1 base and J by 6 bases, with 12 bases between the two germline ends. The CDR3 covers 14 residues. Germline V lookup: CDR1 SGHTA, CDR2 FQGNSA. The CDR3 region has the DNA TGTGCCAGCAGCTTAGGGGAGGCCTCGGCTGAAGCTTTCTTT. Protein: CASSLGEASAEAFF. Full variable domain (rest looked up from reference TRBV7-2 and TRBJ1-1): GAGVSQSPSNKVTEKGKDVELRCDPISGHTALYWYRQSLGQGLEFLIYFQGNSAPDKSGLPSDRFSAERTGGSVSTLTIQRTQQEDSAVYLCASSLGEASAEAFFGQGTRLTVV.

This clonotype was seen at least ten times. This chain links TRBV28 with TRBJ2-1, with TRBD2 identical over 13 bases. CDR1 and CDR2 (germline): MDHEN, SYDVKM. The V and J ends lost 6 bases and 1 base, in that order; junction bases with no gene match: 21. This CDR3 spans 22 amino acids. The CDR3 sequence: CASSPNVPRTSGRASSYNEQFF. The CDR3 DNA reads TGTGCCAGCAGCCCAAACGTGCCCCGAACTAGCGGGAGGGCCAGTTCCTACAATGAGCAGTTCTTC. The entire variable domain, with the rest obtained from reference TRBV28 and TRBJ2-1, is as follows: DVKVTQSSRYLVKRTGEKVFLECVQDMDHENMFWYRQDPGLGLRLIYFSYDVKMKEKGDIPEGYSVSREKKERFSLILESASTNQTSMYLCASSPNVPRTSGRASSYNEQFFGPGTRLTVL.

This clonotype was recorded many times. The V gene is TRBV5-1, the J gene TRBJ1-2, with a tentative D call TRBD1 (6 bases). The V and J ends lost 4 bases and 0 bases respectively, with 13 bases between them. The CDR3 runs 15 residues. Germline loops: CDR1 SGHRS, CDR2 YFSETQ. The CDR3 spells CASSKDRRANYGYTF. CDR3 in DNA: TGCGCCAGCAGCAAGGACAGACGAGCTAACTATGGCTACACCTTC. The full variable domain, in which reference TRBV5-1 and TRBJ1-2 provide the parts outside the CDR3, is KAGVTQTPRYLIKTRGQQVTLSCSPISGHRSVSWYQQTPGQGLQFLFEYFSETQRNKGNFPGRFSGRQFSNSRSEMNVSTLELGDSALYLCASSKDRRANYGYTFGSGTRLTVV.

This clonotype was observed many times. The gene calls are TRBV20-1 and TRBJ2-3; D may be TRBD2 (5 bases). The CDR3 contains 16 residues. Per the germline V gene, CDR1 is DFQATT and CDR2 is SNEGSKA (reference sequence). Trimming removed 0 bases from V and 5 bases from J, with 18 bases in between. This chain's CDR3 is CSARDSGNWVVDTQYF. CDR3 bases: TGCAGTGCTAGAGATTCCGGGAATTGGGTAGTAGATACGCAGTATTTT.

In its sample, this clonotype was seen many times. The chain carries TRBV18 and TRBJ2-5; D is unresolved. CDR3 size: 17 residues. Looked up from germline, CDR1 is KGHSH and CDR2 is LQKENI. Trimming took 0 bases from V and 7 from J, leaving 21 bases between them. The CDR3 spells CASSPPSYQVGTGTQYF. The CDR3 DNA sequence: TGTGCCAGCTCACCACCATCATATCAAGTCGGAACGGGGACCCAGTACTTC.

The CDR3 DNA sequence: TGCGCCAGCAGCCAAGAGGGACCGCCGAACAATGAGCAGTTCTTC. It codes for CASSQEGPPNNEQFF. This rearrangement joins TRBV4-1 to TRBJ2-1, with D perhaps TRBD1 or TRBD2 (5 bases each). The V gene's germline CDR1 is MGHRA and CDR2 YSYEKL. The V end was cut by 0 bases, the J end by 5 bases, with 11 bases between. The CDR3 is 15 amino acids.

On this clonotype itself: A much larger clone lies one base from this, so it may be a read error. The CDR3 does not end in the conserved phenylalanine or tryptophan, so this is likely a read error. This chain connects TRBV7-9 to TRBJ1-1; D ambiguous. Trimming removed 1 base at V and 10 bases at J, with 10 bases between. The CDR3 has 12 residues. Germline values: CDR1 SEHNR, CDR2 FQNEAQ (reference sequence). Written as DNA, the CDR3 is TGTGCCAGCAGCTTAGGAAATTCGGGAGCTTTCCTT. Encoded protein: CASSLGNSGAFL.

This clonotype was observed at least ten times. V is TRBV2 and J is TRBJ2-5, with 8 bases that match TRBD2. In germline, CDR1 is SNHLY, CDR2 FYNNEI. This CDR3 region has 16 residues. Germline trimming cut 1 base from V and 0 bases from J; bases unmatched to any gene: 4. CDR3 sequence: CASSEGTSGHQETQYF. The CDR3 DNA reads TGTGCCAGCAGTGAAGGAACTAGCGGACACCAAGAGACCCAGTACTTC.

This clonotype was recorded at least ten times. V is TRBV28 and J is TRBJ2-5; D uncertain. The CDR3 length is 16 residues. The germline gives CDR1 MDHEN, CDR2 SYDVKM. With 3 bases removed from V and 5 bases from J, the gap between germline ends came to 19 bases. This chain's CDR3 is CASSFGVTSTGETQYF. The DNA for the CDR3 is TGTGCCAGCAGTTTTGGTGTGACTTCAACCGGCGAGACCCAGTACTTC. The whole variable domain, filled in from reference TRBV28 and TRBJ2-5, reads DVKVTQSSRYLVKRTGEKVFLECVQDMDHENMFWYRQDPGLGLRLIYFSYDVKMKEKGDIPEGYSVSREKKERFSLILESASTNQTSMYLCASSFGVTSTGETQYFGPGTRLLVL.

The chain uses TRBV4-3 and TRBJ2-4, with D perhaps TRBD1 or TRBD2 (5 bases each). CDR1 is LGHNA and CDR2 is YSLEER in the germline V gene. The CDR3 totals 15 residues. V was pared by 3 bases and J by 5 bases, with 14 bases between. The DNA of the CDR3 is TGCGCCAGCAGCCACTCCCGGGACGCGGAAAACATTCAGTACTTC. It encodes CASSHSRDAENIQYF.

This clonotype has at least ten counts. The CDR3 sequence: CASGVYEQYF. The CDR3 coding sequence is TGTGCCAGCGGGGTCTACGAGCAGTACTTC. The chain combines TRBV6-1 with TRBJ2-7; D is unclear. V lost 8 bases and J 3 bases, leaving 5 bases between the germline ends. The CDR3 runs 10 residues. Germline V lookup: CDR1 MNHNS, CDR2 SASEGT.

This clonotype was seen at least ten times. This rearrangement joins TRBV7-2 to TRBJ2-5; no definite D call. V was clipped by 1 base and J by 5 bases, with 5 bases between them. The CDR3 runs to 12 residues. Germline values: CDR1 SGHTA, CDR2 FQGNSA. In nucleotides, the CDR3 is TGTGCCAGCAGCTTAGTCTTGGAGACCCAGTACTTC. Translating it yields CASSLVLETQYF. The whole variable domain, filled in from reference TRBV7-2 and TRBJ2-5, reads GAGVSQSPSNKVTEKGKDVELRCDPISGHTALYWYRQSLGQGLEFLIYFQGNSAPDKSGLPSDRFSAERTGGSVSTLTIQRTQQEDSAVYLCASSLVLETQYFGPGTRLLVL.

This clonotype was recorded at least ten times. The V call is TRBV5-1, the J call TRBJ2-7; the D is unclear. Trimming left V 0 bases short and J 2 bases short, with 12 bases between. Germline V gene lookup returns CDR1 SGHRS and CDR2 YFSETQ. The CDR3 totals 15 residues. Here the CDR3 DNA reads TGCGCCAGCAGCTTGGATCGGGCAGTCACCTACGAGCAGTACTTC. This gives the protein CASSLDRAVTYEQYF.

This clonotype was recorded many times. The chain couples TRBV3-1 to TRBJ2-5, with 9 bases that match TRBD2. V lost 6 bases and J lost 0; bases outside the gene matches: 2. Germline loops: CDR1 LGHDT, CDR2 YNNKEL (reference sequence). This CDR3 region has 14 residues. Written as DNA, the CDR3 is TGTGCCAGCAGACTAGCGGGCGACCAAGAGACCCAGTACTTC. Its translation: CASRLAGDQETQYF.

The sample holds many counts of this clonotype. V and J are TRBV28 and TRBJ1-5, with D unclear. Germline V lookup: CDR1 MDHEN, CDR2 SYDVKM. The CDR3 spans 14 residues. V was cut by 3 bases and J by 6 bases, with 12 bases left in between. The CDR3 nucleotides are TGTGCCAGCAGTTTGGCGCCTTCCGGTCAGCCCCAGCATTTT. Amino acids: CASSLAPSGQPQHF.

This chain uses TRBV29-1 with TRBJ2-5; 8 bases line up with TRBD1. V shed 2 bases, J shed 4 bases, and the junction held 0 bases outside the gene matches. The germline CDR1 and CDR2 sequences are SQVTM and ANQGSEA. This CDR3 contains 12 residues. The CDR3 nucleotides are TGCAGCGTTGAAACAGGGGGAGAGACCCAGTACTTC. Translated: CSVETGGETQYF.

This clonotype was seen ten or more times. V gene TRBV27 combines with J gene TRBJ2-1, with 9 positions matching TRBD1. V trimming: 5 bases; J trimming: 8 bases; junction bases outside the gene matches: 10. The CDR3 is made up of 15 amino acids. CDR1 and CDR2 from the germline V gene are MNHEY and SMNVEV (reference sequence). The DNA of the CDR3 is TGTGCCAGCAGTGCCCGACAGGGGGTGGGGGATGAGCAGTTCTTC. This encodes CASSARQGVGDEQFF.

This clonotype was seen at least ten times. This chain uses TRBV20-1 with TRBJ2-7, with 8 nucleotides matching TRBD1. The junction had 4 bases not matched to a gene; V was cut back by 4 bases and J by 2 bases. The CDR3 loop spans 13 amino acids. The germline gives CDR1 DFQATT, CDR2 SNEGSKA (reference sequence). The CDR3 region is CSATTGEAYEQYF. The DNA for the CDR3 is TGCAGTGCTACGACAGGGGAGGCCTACGAGCAGTACTTC.

This clonotype has more than one count but fewer than ten. This may be a read error: a much more frequent sequence differs by one nucleotide. V and J are TRBV11-2 and TRBJ2-1; 7 bases align to TRBD2. The trim removed 1 base at V and 10 bases at J, leaving 7 bases unmatched. Germline loops: CDR1 SGHAT, CDR2 FQNNGV. The length of the CDR3 is 14 residues. This CDR3 is CASSLVWTRDEQFF. The CDR3 DNA is TGTGCCAGCAGCTTAGTCTGGACTAGGGACGAGCAGTTCTTC.

The table lists this clonotype with many counts. The chain joins TRBV30 to TRBJ1-3, with 7 positions matching TRBD1. Germline V gene data show CDR1 as GTSNPN and CDR2 as SVGIG (reference sequence). The V and J ends lost 6 bases and 7 bases, in that order; junction bases with no gene match: 12. The CDR3 consists of 14 residues. As DNA, the CDR3 is TGTGCCTGCAGGGGGATGTCGAATTGGAACACCATATATTTT. Residues: CACRGMSNWNTIYF.

This clonotype was found many times. This rearrangement joins TRBV18 to TRBJ2-7; 7 nucleotides match TRBD1. The CDR3 has 12 residues. V was clipped by 10 bases and J by 2 bases; unmatched bases: 5. Germline V gives CDR1 KGHSH, CDR2 LQKENI. CDR3 coding DNA: TGTGCCACCTCTGGGACAGCCTACGAGCAGTACTTC. As protein: CATSGTAYEQYF.

This clonotype was observed at least ten times. V usage is TRBV7-3 and J usage is TRBJ2-4, with a weak D call TRBD1 (7 bases). Trimming cost V 3 bases and J 2 bases, with 11 bases left between them. Per germline, CDR1 SGHTA and CDR2 FQGTGA. CDR3 length: 15 residues. In DNA form, the CDR3 reads TGTGCCAGCAGCTTGGCAGGGGGGACCAAAAACATTCAGTACTTC. Translated, it gives CASSLAGGTKNIQYF.

The table lists this clonotype with many counts. The chain employs TRBV30 and TRBJ1-5; D unclear. Germline V CDR1 and CDR2: GTSNPN, SVGIG (reference sequence). V was trimmed by 5 bases and J by 4 bases, leaving 9 bases between them. The CDR3 has 12 residues. The CDR3 sequence: CAWSMGNQPQHF. CDR3 in DNA: TGTGCCTGGTCCATGGGGAATCAGCCCCAGCATTTT.

Many counts were recorded for this clonotype. V usage is TRBV7-2 and J usage is TRBJ2-1; TRBD2 agrees at 7 bases. Looked up from germline, CDR1 is SGHTA and CDR2 is FQGNSA. The CDR3 consists of 15 residues. J was trimmed by 7 bases and V by 1 base; bases with no gene match: 7. Written as DNA, the CDR3 is TGTGCCAGCAGCTTAGGGGGGGGATCTAGGAATGAGCAGTTCTTC. Translating it yields CASSLGGGSRNEQFF.

This clonotype was seen a handful of times. This rearrangement joins TRBV7-9 to TRBJ2-7, with D possibly TRBD1 on 5 matching bases. CDR1 and CDR2 from the germline V gene are SEHNR and FQNEAQ (reference sequence). This CDR3 is 15 amino acids long. Trimming cost V 6 bases and J 4 bases, with 19 bases left between them. The CDR3 DNA reads TGTGCCAGCAGTACAGGAGACTTTTCTTTGTACGAGCAGTACTTC. This encodes CASSTGDFSLYEQYF.

This clonotype was counted at least ten times. The chain combines TRBV30 with TRBJ2-2; possibly TRBD2 for D (5 bases). Germline V gene data show CDR1 as GTSNPN and CDR2 as SVGIG (reference sequence). Between the trimmed V and J ends, which lost 5 bases and 5 bases, there was a span of 18 bases. The CDR3 is 15 amino acids. The CDR3 reads CAWSKGVIITGELFF. CDR3 coding DNA: TGTGCCTGGTCTAAGGGAGTAATCATTACCGGGGAGCTGTTTTTT. Looking up the rest from reference TRBV30 and TRBJ2-2 gives the full variable domain: SQTIHQWPATLVQPVGSPLSLECTVEGTSNPNLYWYRQAAGRGLQLLFYSVGIGQISSEVPQNLSASRPQDRQFILSSKKLLLSDSGFYLCAWSKGVIITGELFFGEGSRLTVL.